A single sample gave rise to the 26 T cell receptor beta chains below, sequenced in a study of identifying expanded T cells in peripheral blood. Libraries were prepared by immunoSEQ multiplex PCR; TCRdb keeps only in-frame clonotypes and omits some of them. The sample lists tens of thousands of clones; about 89% were seen once. Sequences were obtained from blood. These TCRs come from a person between 18 and 69 years old in good health.

This chain uses TRBV28 with TRBJ2-7, with D hard to call. Trimming removed 3 bases at V and 4 bases at J, with 4 bases between. Germline-derived CDR1 and CDR2 are MDHEN and SYDVKM. This CDR3 has 11 residues. The CDR3 DNA reads as TGTGCCAGCAGTTTCCTTTACGAGCAGTACTTC. Amino acid sequence: CASSFLYEQYF.

The CDR3, as DNA: TGTGCCAGCAGCGCAGGGACTAGCGTCGGATGGGAGACCCAGTACTTC. Translating it yields CASSAGTSVGWETQYF. The chain couples TRBV11-2 to TRBJ2-5, with 10 bases lining up with TRBD2. The germline gives CDR1 SGHAT, CDR2 FQNNGV. The CDR3 length is 16 residues. V was pared by 5 bases and J by 5 bases, with 11 bases of the junction left unmatched.

This rearrangement joins TRBV2 to TRBJ2-5; no clear D gene. The germline V and J ends were trimmed by 6 bases and 5 bases, with 4 bases remaining between them. CDR1 SNHLY and CDR2 FYNNEI come from the germline V gene. This CDR3 contains 10 residues. CDR3 sequence (DNA): TGTGCCAGCAGATACGAGACCCAGTACTTC. It is translated as CASRYETQYF.

The chain is built from TRBV25-1 and TRBJ1-3; D is unresolved. Germline V gene lookup returns CDR1 MGHDK and CDR2 SYGVNS. Trimming stripped 1 base from V and 6 bases from J, with 7 bases between. The CDR3 spans 13 residues. The CDR3 coding sequence is TGTGCCAGCAGTGAATTTGGGGAAAACACCATATATTTT. Amino acids: CASSEFGENTIYF. The variable domain in full, completed from reference TRBV25-1 and TRBJ1-3, reads EADIYQTPRYLVIGTGKKITLECSQTMGHDKMYWYQQDPGMELHLIHYSYGVNSTEKGDLSSESTVSRIRTEHFPLTLESARPSHTSQYLCASSEFGENTIYFGEGSWLTVV.

The genes are TRBV18 and TRBJ2-6, with D perhaps TRBD1 or TRBD2 (6 bases each). Germline V CDR1 and CDR2: KGHSH, LQKENI. CDR3 length: 19 amino acids. V was shortened by 3 bases and J by 0 bases, with 18 bases between the two germline ends. In nucleotides, the CDR3 is TGTGCCAGCTCACCTAGGACTATAGCAGGGGACTCTGGGGCCAACGTCCTGACTTTC. This translates into CASSPRTIAGDSGANVLTF.

As regards this clone: Other DNA sequences in the sample encode the same CDR3. This sequence joins TRBV6-1 and TRBJ1-1; D unclear. The CDR3 sequence is 13 residues long. Germline V gene sequence: CDR1 MNHNS, CDR2 SASEGT. V shed 7 bases and J shed 3 bases, with 12 bases lying between them. The CDR3 sequence: CASNPAGDTEAFF. Written as DNA, the CDR3 is TGTGCCAGCAATCCTGCCGGGGACACTGAAGCTTTCTTT.

The chain recombines TRBV20-1 with TRBJ2-5; D unclear. The J call could be wrong; TRBJ2-7 is a better fit for the DNA end. Germline CDR1 is DFQATT and CDR2 is SNEGSKA (reference sequence). The length of the CDR3 is 11 residues. The CDR3 loop reads CSARQTYEQYF. The CDR3 DNA reads TGCAGTGCTAGACAGACCTACGAGCAGTACTTC.

A remark on this clone: This sample also contains other DNA sequences that code for the same CDR3. V is TRBV9 and J is TRBJ2-5, with TRBD2 as a possible D gene (6 bases). This CDR3 contains 14 residues. V was pared by 0 bases and J by 5 bases, with 11 bases between. Per the germline V gene, CDR1 is SGDLS and CDR2 is YYNGEE. CDR3 loop: CASSVGGGLETQYF. CDR3 in DNA: TGTGCCAGCAGCGTAGGAGGAGGGTTGGAGACCCAGTACTTC.

The chain joins TRBV6-6 to TRBJ2-7; 9 bases match TRBD1. Germline CDR1 reads MNHNY; CDR2 reads SVGAGI (reference sequence). V was clipped by 5 bases and J by 3 bases; unmatched bases: 5. The CDR3 contains 14 residues. The CDR3 sequence: CASSPRQGGYEQYF. The CDR3 DNA sequence: TGTGCCAGCAGTCCCCGACAGGGGGGCTACGAGCAGTACTTC.

The chain links TRBV18 to TRBJ1-2, with D maybe TRBD1 (5 bases). The CDR3 contains 17 residues. Germline V gene data show CDR1 as KGHSH and CDR2 as LQKENI. V was cut by 0 bases and J by 6 bases, with 20 bases left in between. CDR3 DNA sequence: TGTGCCAGCTCACCACCGGGAGGGGCTGCGGGACTAGATGGCTACACCTTC. Its translation: CASSPPGGAAGLDGYTF.

This clone was found a few times. This chain connects TRBV4-1 to TRBJ1-6; 7 bases fit TRBD1. Germline V gene lookup returns CDR1 MGHRA and CDR2 YSYEKL. CDR3 length: 16 residues. V shed 2 bases and J 7 bases; nucleotides not matched to a gene: 8. In nucleotides, the CDR3 is TGCGCCAGCAGCCAACAATTGGGACAGACGAATTCACCCCTCCACTTT. Amino acids: CASSQQLGQTNSPLHF.

On this clone: The junction does not match germline at one end; this may be a read error. V usage is TRBV5-4 and J usage is TRBJ1-2; tentative D call: TRBD1 (6 bases). Per the germline V gene, CDR1 is SGHNT and CDR2 is YYREEE (reference sequence). This CDR3 spans 15 amino acids. CDR3 amino acids: CARSLSDQGMDGYTF. The CDR3 bases are TGTGCCAGAAGCTTGTCGGACCAGGGGATGGATGGCTACACCTTC. Full variable domain (rest looked up from reference TRBV5-4 and TRBJ1-2): ETGVTQSPTHLIKTRGQQVTLRCSSQSGHNTVSWYQQALGQGPQFIFQYYREEENGRGNFPPRFSGLQFPNYSSELNVNALELDDSALYLCARSLSDQGMDGYTFGSGTRLTVV.

With regard to this clone: Compared with germline, one end of the junction differs, possibly owing to a read error. The chain recombines TRBV4-2 with TRBJ1-2, with TRBD1 as a possible D gene (5 bases). This CDR3 is built from 13 residues. Looked up from germline, CDR1 is LGHNA and CDR2 is YNFKEQ. The CDR3 region has the DNA TGTGCCAGCAGCCAAGATAAGGGGTCCAGCCCGTGGTTC. Translating it yields CASSQDKGSSPWF.

The chain is built from TRBV25-1 and TRBJ1-1; TRBD1 might be the D (5 bases). The germline V gene encodes CDR1 MGHDK and CDR2 SYGVNS. V was pared by 2 bases and J by 1 base, with 11 bases between. The CDR3 totals 15 residues. The CDR3 loop reads CASSEIGHTNTEAFF. CDR3 DNA sequence: TGTGCCAGCAGTGAAATCGGACATACGAACACTGAAGCTTTCTTT.

The V and J genes are TRBV18 and TRBJ1-2; D call uncertain. The CDR3 is 16 amino acids. Trimming pared 3 bases from V and 2 bases from J, leaving 16 bases between. CDR1 and CDR2 from the germline V gene are KGHSH and LQKENI. The CDR3 loop reads CASSPLSGKLNYGYTF. The CDR3 coding sequence is TGTGCCAGCTCACCTTTGTCCGGGAAATTAAACTATGGCTACACCTTC.

This chain uses TRBV4-2 with TRBJ2-1; 8 bases are shared with TRBD2. V shed 0 bases, J shed 2 bases, and the junction held 6 bases outside the gene matches. The germline V gene has CDR1 LGHNA and CDR2 YNFKEQ. The CDR3 loop spans 17 amino acids. The CDR3 reads CASSQDSGGEAYNEQFF. CDR3 coding DNA: TGTGCCAGCAGCCAAGATTCGGGAGGGGAGGCCTACAATGAGCAGTTCTTC.

The CDR3 coding sequence is TGCGCCAGCAGCCAAGATCGGGGCCCAAATTCACCCCTCCACTTT. Encoded protein: CASSQDRGPNSPLHF. The V gene is TRBV4-3, the J gene TRBJ1-6; D possibly corresponds to TRBD1 (5 bases). CDR1 and CDR2 from the germline V gene are LGHNA and YSLEER. Trimming left V 0 bases short and J 7 bases short, with 10 bases between. The CDR3 contains 15 residues.

The chain couples TRBV6-5 to TRBJ2-1; no reliable D call. V was trimmed by 6 bases and J by 9 bases, leaving 15 bases between them. From germline, CDR1 is MNHEY and CDR2 SVGAGI. The CDR3 contains 13 residues. The CDR3: CASRRILGTEQFF. DNA for the CDR3: TGTGCCAGCAGGCGAATTCTAGGAACTGAGCAGTTCTTC.

The gene calls are TRBV28 and TRBJ2-7; D gene uncertain. The CDR3 length is 12 residues. V was cut by 1 base and J by 2 bases, with 3 bases left in between. Looked up from germline, CDR1 is MDHEN and CDR2 is SYDVKM. CDR3 sequence: CASSLSPYEQYF. The CDR3 coding sequence is TGTGCCAGCAGTTTATCCCCCTACGAGCAGTACTTC.

This chain links TRBV7-6 with TRBJ2-3; D not certain. V lost 2 bases and J 0 bases, leaving 15 bases between the germline ends. CDR3 length: 17 amino acids. CDR1 and CDR2 from the germline V gene are SGHVS and FNYEAQ. In nucleotides, the CDR3 is TGTGCCAGCAGCTTATCGTCTCTGGGCGTCAGCACAGATACGCAGTATTTT. It encodes CASSLSSLGVSTDTQYF. Together with reference TRBV7-6 and TRBJ2-3, the CDR3 gives the full variable domain: GAGVSQSPRYKVTKRGQDVALRCDPISGHVSLYWYRQALGQGPEFLTYFNYEAQQDKSGLPNDRFSAERPEGSISTLTIQRTEQRDSAMYRCASSLSSLGVSTDTQYFGPGTRLTVL.

The chain recombines TRBV5-6 with TRBJ2-2; TRBD1 might be the D (5 bases). V shed 6 bases and J shed 5 bases, with 14 bases lying between them. The CDR3 is made up of 14 amino acids. Germline loops: CDR1 SGHDT, CDR2 YYEEEE. In nucleotides, the CDR3 is TGTGCCAGCACCGGAGCAGGGCTGACCGGGGAGCTGTTTTTT. Translated: CASTGAGLTGELFF.

The chain combines TRBV11-2 with TRBJ2-3; TRBD2 matches at 9 bases. The CDR3 sequence is 14 residues long. In germline, CDR1 is SGHAT, CDR2 FQNNGV. V dropped 7 bases and J dropped 3; count of bases not matched to a gene: 5. The CDR3 coding sequence is TGTGCCAGCACCACAACTAGCGGGACAGATACGCAGTATTTT. As protein: CASTTTSGTDTQYF. The full variable domain, completed using reference TRBV11-2 and TRBJ2-3, is EAGVAQSPRYKIIEKRQSVAFWCNPISGHATLYWYQQILGQGPKLLIQFQNNGVVDDSQLPKDRFSAERLKGVDSTLKIQPAKLEDSAVYLCASTTTSGTDTQYFGPGTRLTVL.

The V gene is TRBV5-1, the J gene TRBJ2-3, with D tentatively TRBD1 or TRBD2 (6 bases each). The germline V and J ends were trimmed by 1 base and 2 bases, with 11 bases remaining between them. Germline V gene data show CDR1 as SGHRS and CDR2 as YFSETQ. The CDR3 extends over 15 amino acids. DNA for the CDR3: TGCGCCAGCAGCTTGAATCGGGGGCACACAGATACGCAGTATTTT. Translated: CASSLNRGHTDTQYF.

This chain links TRBV7-2 with TRBJ2-3; tentative D call: TRBD1 (5 bases). V was pared by 0 bases and J by 4 bases, with 8 bases between. Germline assignment: CDR1 SGHTA and CDR2 FQGNSA. The CDR3 spans 14 residues. Written as DNA, the CDR3 is TGTGCCAGCAGCTTAGCACAGGTCCCAGATACGCAGTATTTT. Amino acids: CASSLAQVPDTQYF. Filled out from reference TRBV7-2 and TRBJ2-3, the complete variable domain reads GAGVSQSPSNKVTEKGKDVELRCDPISGHTALYWYRQSLGQGLEFLIYFQGNSAPDKSGLPSDRFSAERTGGSVSTLTIQRTQQEDSAVYLCASSLAQVPDTQYFGPGTRLTVL.

J is TRBJ1-3 and V is TRBV27; no definite D call. Looked up from germline, CDR1 is MNHEY and CDR2 is SMNVEV (reference sequence). V dropped 8 bases and J dropped 1 base, with 9 bases sitting between them. This CDR3 region has 13 residues. CDR3 residues: CASSSASGNTIYF. In DNA, the CDR3 is TGTGCCAGCTCCTCCGCATCTGGAAACACCATATATTTT.

The J gene is TRBJ2-1, the V gene TRBV18; 11 bases are a match to TRBD2. The V segment lost 3 bases and the J segment 7 bases; nucleotides outside the gene matches: 5. The CDR3 extends over 15 amino acids. Germline-derived CDR1 and CDR2 are KGHSH and LQKENI. The CDR3, as DNA: TGTGCCAGCTCACCGACTAGCGGGGTGGGTAATGAGCAGTTCTTC. It translates to CASSPTSGVGNEQFF.